This T cell receptor beta chain stems from a study of blood T cells in healthy people across ages. Study conclusions and caveats: Age showed a roughly linear inverse relationship with TCR beta diversity per million T cells.

About this clonotype: Its antigen is not known.

A minimum of 6 micrograms of total RNA was extracted per sample. The use of a sample-barcoded 5' primer and a J-beta primer mix characterized a second PCR of about 7 to 12 cycles. Every cDNA molecule carried a tag from a template-switch adaptor bearing 12 random nucleotides. TCRdb fed the 5' RACE reads into MiXCR, producing one record per CDR3 protein. The sample has around 650,000 distinct CDR3 sequences, roughly 30% seen once. The CDR3 sequence is 15 residues long. Trimming left V 7 bases short and J 1 base short, with 13 bases between. Germline V CDR1 and CDR2: SGHAT, FQNNGV. This receptor was taken from a woman of 80 years or more in good health. The genes are TRBV11-2 and TRBJ2-2; D might be TRBD2 (6 bases). The sample comprised blood. In DNA form, the CDR3 reads TGTGCCAGCACCCCGGGGGTTGTGAACACCGGGGAGCTGTTTTTT. Encoded protein: CASTPGVVNTGELFF. Based on the CDR3 plus reference TRBV11-2 and TRBJ2-2, the full variable domain is EAGVAQSPRYKIIEKRQSVAFWCNPISGHATLYWYQQILGQGPKLLIQFQNNGVVDDSQLPKDRFSAERLKGVDSTLKIQPAKLEDSAVYLCASTPGVVNTGELFFGEGSRLTVL.